The 11 T cell receptor beta chains below all came from one sample that was sequenced in a study of persistence of HIV-infected CD4 T cells. Cells were stimulated nonspecifically with anti-CD3/anti-CD28 magnetic beads. Sorting selected CD4+ T cells upregulating both CD40 ligand and CD69. The libraries were made with immunoSEQ version 4 in survey mode. Clones were sequenced by immunoSEQ multiplex PCR, and TCRdb holds only the in-frame ones, with some missing. Found here are about 46,000 clones, around 90% of them singletons; the top ten hold 3.3%. Their antigens are not known. The sample was CD4+ T cells sorted from PBMCs after approximately 19-hour stimulation, taken from a patient who received antiretroviral therapy. These receptors were obtained from an adult woman with HIV who was CMV-seropositive.

This clone was recorded once. The V gene is TRBV5-1, the J gene TRBJ1-2; D might be TRBD1 (6 bases). Deletions cut 6 bases from V and 9 bases from J, with 24 bases between. Germline lookup yields CDR1 SGHRS and CDR2 YFSETQ. This CDR3 has 15 amino acids. This chain's CDR3 is CASKKMGALGARYTF. The CDR3 DNA reads TGCGCCAGCAAGAAAATGGGGGCCCTCGGTGCTCGCTACACCTTC.

V is TRBV14 and J is TRBJ2-7; TRBD1 or TRBD2 may be the D gene (6 bases each). Germline CDR1 SGHDN, CDR2 FVKESK. The ends were cut back, 2 bases at V and 6 bases at J, with 17 bases in the middle. The CDR3 sequence is 15 residues long. In DNA, the CDR3 is TGTGCCAGCAGCCAAAGCGGCCATCCGGGGGCCGAGCAGTACTTC. Translated: CASSQSGHPGAEQYF.

V and J are TRBV3-1 (or the pseudogene TRBV3-2) and TRBJ2-5; 7 bases fit TRBD1. The V and J ends lost 2 bases and 10 bases, in that order; junction bases with no gene match: 1. Per germline, CDR1 LGHDT and CDR2 YNNKEL (reference sequence). The CDR3 consists of 11 residues. CDR3 DNA sequence: TGTGCCAGCAGCCAAAGACAGGGCCAGTACTTC. Protein: CASSQRQGQYF.

The genes are TRBV6-2 or TRBV6-3 and TRBJ1-6; D call uncertain. With 1 base removed from V and 7 bases from J, the gap between germline ends came to 2 bases. CDR1 MNHEY and CDR2 SVGEGT come from the germline V gene. The CDR3 has 12 residues. CDR3 protein: CASSYFNSPLHF. The CDR3 nucleotides read TGTGCCAGCAGTTACTTCAATTCACCCCTCCACTTT.

Worth noting for this clone: Compared with germline, one end of the junction differs, possibly owing to a read error. V gene TRBV4-1 combines with J gene TRBJ1-2; 9 positions agree with TRBD1. The germline CDR1 and CDR2 sequences are MGHRA and YSYEKL. The CDR3 spans 15 residues. CDR3 amino acids: CASNQDWTGAYGYTF. CDR3 in DNA: TGCGCCAGCAACCAAGACTGGACAGGGGCATATGGCTACACCTTC.

The genes are TRBV28 and TRBJ2-7, with TRBD1 identical over 8 bases. Germline-derived CDR1 and CDR2 are MDHEN and SYDVKM. The length of the CDR3 is 13 residues. The J segment lost 5 bases and the V segment lost 5 bases, leaving 5 bases of the junction unmatched. The CDR3 spells CASSTGQGNEQYF. The CDR3 nucleotides are TGTGCCAGCAGTACTGGACAGGGCAACGAGCAGTACTTC.

This chain connects TRBV12-3 or TRBV12-4 to TRBJ2-3, with no clear D. CDR3 length: 13 residues. With 5 bases removed from V and 1 base from J, the gap between germline ends came to 7 bases. The CDR3 is CASSLFGTDTQYF. In DNA, the CDR3 is TGTGCCAGCAGTCTATTTGGCACAGATACGCAGTATTTT.

The chain couples TRBV13 to TRBJ2-1; tentatively, D is TRBD1 (6 bases). In germline, CDR1 is PRHDT, CDR2 FYEKMQ (reference sequence). This CDR3 comprises 12 residues. V lost 5 bases and J 15 bases, leaving 17 bases between the germline ends. The CDR3 bases are TGTGCCAGCAGCACTAACAGGGATCTGCGGTTCTTC. This translates into CASSTNRDLRFF.

This chain connects TRBV19 to TRBJ2-7; TRBD2 agrees at 14 bases. With 5 bases clipped from V and 6 bases from J, the junction kept 3 bases outside the gene matches. CDR3 length: 14 residues. The germline gives CDR1 LNHDA, CDR2 SQIVND (reference sequence). The CDR3 DNA follows: TGTGCCAGTAGTCGCGGGACTAGCGGGAGCGAGCAGTACTTC. It translates to CASSRGTSGSEQYF.

The V call is TRBV15, the J call TRBJ2-1; a possible D gene is TRBD1 (6 bases). CDR1 and CDR2 (germline): LNHNV, YYDKDF (reference sequence). This CDR3 comprises 15 residues. V lost 0 bases and J lost 2, with 8 bases in between. CDR3 DNA sequence: TGTGCCACCAGCAGAGATAGGGGGACCTACAATGAGCAGTTCTTC. Translated: CATSRDRGTYNEQFF.

The table lists this clone with a count of one. This chain connects TRBV28 to TRBJ1-2; 8 bases align to TRBD1. The germline CDR1 and CDR2 sequences are MDHEN and SYDVKM. This CDR3 comprises 13 residues. V gave up 3 bases and J gave up 7 bases; unmatched junction bases: 4. As DNA, the CDR3 is TGTGCCAGCAGTTTTCAGGGGGCGGGTGGCTACACCTTC. It specifies CASSFQGAGGYTF.